These T cell receptor beta chains were read from a single sample in a study of control samples from healthy donors and cancer patients. Only in-frame clones appear in the TCRdb table, and some are missing; sequencing was by immunoSEQ multiplex PCR. The data show 100,000 to 150,000 clones, with 87% seen just once and about 1.8% held by the top ten. The sample comprised blood. The receptor source for this set is a young man in good health. Both conserved end residues are part of each CDR3. Fields, in order: CDR3 protein, CDR3 DNA, J gene, V gene, D gene, clone size. D genes are given only for firm matches. Size is omitted from some rows. Given values are once, few, many or a class for expanded clones.

cdr3_aa: CASSVGDRAYGYTF; cdr3_nt: TGTGCCAGCAGCGTAGGGGACAGGGCCTATGGCTACACCTTC; j_call: TRBJ1-2; v_call: TRBV9; d_call: TRBD1; clone_size: .
cdr3_aa: CASSRLASNEQFF; cdr3_nt: TGTGCCAGCAGTAGATTAGCCTCCAATGAGCAGTTCTTC; j_call: TRBJ2-1; v_call: TRBV6-6; d_call: .; clone_size: .
cdr3_aa: CASSQTLTSPSYEQYF; cdr3_nt: TGTGCCAGCAGCCAAACTTTGACTAGTCCCAGCTACGAGCAGTACTTC; j_call: TRBJ2-7; v_call: TRBV3-1/TRBV3-2; d_call: .; clone_size: .
cdr3_aa: CASSSLTGGLGVGELFF; cdr3_nt: TGTGCCAGCAGCTCGTTGACAGGGGGCCTGGGCGTTGGGGAGCTGTTTTTT; j_call: TRBJ2-2; v_call: TRBV27; d_call: TRBD1; clone_size: .
cdr3_aa: CASSLDSSGANGYTF; cdr3_nt: TGTGCCAGCAGCTTGGACAGCTCGGGCGCCAATGGCTACACCTTC; j_call: TRBJ1-2; v_call: TRBV5-6; d_call: .; clone_size: .
cdr3_aa: CATRSRTDSPLHF; cdr3_nt: TGTGCCACCAGAAGCAGGACCGATTCACCCCTCCACTTT; j_call: TRBJ1-6; v_call: TRBV15; d_call: .; clone_size: .
cdr3_aa: CASSFTDTNGYTF; cdr3_nt: TGTGCCAGCAGTTTTACAGACACCAACGGCTACACCTTC; j_call: TRBJ1-2; v_call: TRBV27; d_call: .; clone_size: .
cdr3_aa: CASSPQLGTTGELFF; cdr3_nt: TGTGCCAGCTCACCACAACTGGGAACCACCGGGGAGCTGTTTTTT; j_call: TRBJ2-2; v_call: TRBV18; d_call: .; clone_size: .
cdr3_aa: CASSLPGARGTEAFF; cdr3_nt: TGTGCCAGCAGTTTACCAGGGGCCCGGGGCACTGAAGCTTTCTTT; j_call: TRBJ1-1; v_call: TRBV28; d_call: .; clone_size: .
cdr3_aa: CASSSGTDSYNEQFF; cdr3_nt: TGTGCCAGCAGCTCCGGGACAGACTCCTACAATGAGCAGTTCTTC; j_call: TRBJ2-1; v_call: TRBV5-4; d_call: TRBD1; clone_size: few
cdr3_aa: CASSSGPGLENEQFF; cdr3_nt: TGTGCCAGCAGCTCAGGGCCGGGACTAGAAAATGAGCAGTTCTTC; j_call: TRBJ2-1; v_call: TRBV7-8; d_call: TRBD2; clone_size: .
cdr3_aa: CASSVVGTGDLAIYF; cdr3_nt: TGTGCCAGCAGCGTAGTGGGGACAGGGGACTTGGCCATATATTTT; j_call: TRBJ1-3; v_call: TRBV9; d_call: TRBD1; clone_size: .
cdr3_aa: CASKGREGSYEQYF; cdr3_nt: TGTGCCAGCAAAGGGCGGGAGGGGTCCTACGAGCAGTACTTC; j_call: TRBJ2-7; v_call: TRBV25-1; d_call: TRBD2; clone_size: .
cdr3_aa: CASSQALSQGRDEKLFF; cdr3_nt: TGCGCCAGCAGCCAAGCCCTTTCCCAGGGTCGGGATGAAAAACTGTTTTTT; j_call: TRBJ1-4; v_call: TRBV4-1; d_call: .; clone_size: .
cdr3_aa: CASEMGGSDTEAFF; cdr3_nt: TGTGCCAGCGAAATGGGGGGATCAGACACTGAAGCTTTCTTT; j_call: TRBJ1-1; v_call: TRBV28; d_call: .; clone_size: .
cdr3_aa: CASSDGTSNQPQHF; cdr3_nt: TGTGCCAGCAGTGACGGCACTAGCAATCAGCCCCAGCATTTT; j_call: TRBJ1-5; v_call: TRBV6-4; d_call: .; clone_size: .
cdr3_aa: CASSPRGAANTGELFF; cdr3_nt: TGTGCCAGCTCACCCCGGGGGGCTGCGAACACCGGGGAGCTGTTTTTT; j_call: TRBJ2-2; v_call: TRBV18; d_call: .; clone_size: once
cdr3_aa: CASSEGPNRPQHF; cdr3_nt: TGCGCCAGCAGTGAGGGCCCAAACCGGCCCCAGCATTTT; j_call: TRBJ1-5; v_call: TRBV10-1; d_call: .; clone_size: few
cdr3_aa: CASSVAAGYSTDTQYF; cdr3_nt: TGTGCCAGCAGCGTAGCTGCAGGATATAGCACAGATACGCAGTATTTT; j_call: TRBJ2-3; v_call: TRBV9; d_call: .; clone_size: .
cdr3_aa: CASSLFGMWGQGKTEAFF; cdr3_nt: TGTGCCAGCAGCTTATTCGGGATGTGGGGACAGGGGAAGACTGAAGCTTTCTTT; j_call: TRBJ1-1; v_call: TRBV7-6; d_call: TRBD1; clone_size: .
cdr3_aa: CASSLAGNSITNTGELFF; cdr3_nt: TGTGCCAGCAGCTTAGCGGGAAACAGTATTACGAACACCGGGGAGCTGTTTTTT; j_call: TRBJ2-2; v_call: TRBV7-7; d_call: .; clone_size: .
cdr3_aa: CASSYSIPGRTEAFF; cdr3_nt: TGTGCCAGCAGTTACTCGATACCAGGGAGGACTGAAGCTTTCTTT; j_call: TRBJ1-1; v_call: TRBV6-5; d_call: .; clone_size: .
cdr3_aa: CASSTPLAGDYNEQFF; cdr3_nt: TGTGCCAGCAGCACCCCACTAGCGGGAGATTACAATGAGCAGTTCTTC; j_call: TRBJ2-1; v_call: TRBV21-1; d_call: .; clone_size: .
cdr3_aa: CASSAFSDSYNEQFF; cdr3_nt: TGTGCCAGCAGCGCCTTTAGTGATTCCTACAATGAGCAGTTCTTC; j_call: TRBJ2-1; v_call: TRBV9; d_call: .; clone_size: once
cdr3_aa: CASSLVTLGNTEAFF; cdr3_nt: TGTGCCAGCAGCTTAGTTACCTTGGGAAACACTGAAGCTTTCTTT; j_call: TRBJ1-1; v_call: TRBV11-3; d_call: .; clone_size: .
cdr3_aa: CASSVTPLEKETQYF; cdr3_nt: TGTGCCAGCAGCGTAACCCCTTTGGAGAAAGAGACCCAGTACTTC; j_call: TRBJ2-5; v_call: TRBV9; d_call: .; clone_size: .
cdr3_aa: CASSEKENTEAFF; cdr3_nt: TGCGCCAGCAGTGAGAAAGAGAACACTGAAGCTTTCTTT; j_call: TRBJ1-1; v_call: TRBV10-2; d_call: .; clone_size: many
cdr3_aa: CASSLSAGTNYEQYF; cdr3_nt: TGTGCCAGCAGCCTCAGCGCCGGGACAAACTACGAGCAGTACTTC; j_call: TRBJ2-7; v_call: TRBV7-3; d_call: .; clone_size: .
cdr3_aa: CASGLVETSGRVSAFYEQYF; cdr3_nt: TGTGCTAGTGGTTTGGTAGAGACTAGCGGGAGGGTCTCTGCCTTTTACGAGCAGTACTTC; j_call: TRBJ2-7; v_call: TRBV12-5; d_call: TRBD2; clone_size: .
cdr3_aa: CSVAPLGIYEQYF; cdr3_nt: TGCAGCGTTGCACCCCTAGGCATCTACGAGCAGTACTTC; j_call: TRBJ2-7; v_call: TRBV29-1; d_call: .; clone_size: .
cdr3_aa: CASSPAASSTDTQYF; cdr3_nt: TGTGCCAGCAGCCCAGCGGCCTCTAGCACAGATACGCAGTATTTT; j_call: TRBJ2-3; v_call: TRBV9; d_call: .; clone_size: .
cdr3_aa: CASSLVTSPSIGNEQFF; cdr3_nt: TGTGCCAGCAGCTTAGTTACTTCACCCTCGATAGGGAATGAGCAGTTCTTC; j_call: TRBJ2-1; v_call: TRBV7-6; d_call: .; clone_size: .
cdr3_aa: CASSQDPSGRRTGELFF; cdr3_nt: TGCGCCAGCAGCCAAGATCCCAGCGGGAGGCGAACCGGGGAGCTGTTTTTT; j_call: TRBJ2-2; v_call: TRBV4-1; d_call: TRBD2; clone_size: .
cdr3_aa: CAWTLGRLAGYHEQYF; cdr3_nt: TGTGCCTGGACCCTAGGTCGACTAGCGGGATACCACGAGCAGTACTTC; j_call: TRBJ2-7; v_call: TRBV30; d_call: TRBD2; clone_size: .
cdr3_aa: CASSLYRLQGRNTEAFF; cdr3_nt: TGTGCCAGCAGTTTATATCGCTTACAGGGGAGGAACACTGAAGCTTTCTTT; j_call: TRBJ1-1; v_call: TRBV28; d_call: TRBD1; clone_size: .
cdr3_aa: CASSVRDPPYLGDTQYF; cdr3_nt: TGTGCCAGCAGCGTCCGGGACCCCCCTTACCTGGGAGATACGCAGTATTTT; j_call: TRBJ2-3; v_call: TRBV7-8; d_call: .; clone_size: .
cdr3_aa: CASSRGLAGGRSTDTQYF; cdr3_nt: TGTGCCAGCAGCCGTGGACTAGCGGGAGGGCGGAGCACAGATACGCAGTATTTT; j_call: TRBJ2-3; v_call: TRBV11-2; d_call: TRBD2; clone_size: .
cdr3_aa: CASSPGHRISYEQYF; cdr3_nt: TGCGCCAGCAGCCCAGGACATAGAATCTCCTACGAGCAGTACTTC; j_call: TRBJ2-7; v_call: TRBV5-1; d_call: .; clone_size: .
cdr3_aa: CASAQRTGSSLYGYTF; cdr3_nt: TGTGCCAGCGCCCAAAGGACAGGTTCTTCCCTCTATGGCTACACCTTC; j_call: TRBJ1-2; v_call: TRBV9; d_call: TRBD1; clone_size: once
cdr3_aa: CASSSEGGDSPLHF; cdr3_nt: TGTGCCAGCAGCTCCGAAGGAGGAGATTCACCCCTCCACTTT; j_call: TRBJ1-6; v_call: TRBV28; d_call: .; clone_size: once
cdr3_aa: CASRVDNSNQPQHF; cdr3_nt: TGTGCCAGCAGGGTGGACAATAGCAATCAGCCCCAGCATTTT; j_call: TRBJ1-5; v_call: TRBV6-5; d_call: .; clone_size: .
cdr3_aa: CASSLRTSGYEQYF; cdr3_nt: TGTGCCAGCAGCTTGAGGACTAGCGGCTACGAGCAGTACTTC; j_call: TRBJ2-7; v_call: TRBV11-2; d_call: TRBD2; clone_size: .
cdr3_aa: CASSVGQGDTEAFF; cdr3_nt: TGTGCCAGCAGCGTAGGACAGGGTGACACTGAAGCTTTCTTT; j_call: TRBJ1-1; v_call: TRBV9; d_call: TRBD1; clone_size: .
cdr3_aa: CASSLGEGYIQYF; cdr3_nt: TGTGCCAGCAGCTTAGGTGAGGGGTACATTCAGTACTTC; j_call: TRBJ2-4; v_call: TRBV7-2; d_call: .; clone_size: once
cdr3_aa: CSVEVTTFHGYTF; cdr3_nt: TGCAGCGTTGAAGTAACGACTTTCCATGGCTACACCTTC; j_call: TRBJ1-2; v_call: TRBV29-1; d_call: .; clone_size: .
cdr3_aa: CASSVSRGVETQYF; cdr3_nt: TGTGCCAGCAGCGTGAGCAGGGGGGTAGAGACCCAGTACTTC; j_call: TRBJ2-5; v_call: TRBV9; d_call: .; clone_size: .
cdr3_aa: CASSLAGTSGRRTDTQYF; cdr3_nt: TGTGCCAGTAGCTTAGCCGGGACTAGCGGGAGGCGCACAGATACGCAGTATTTT; j_call: TRBJ2-3; v_call: TRBV19; d_call: TRBD2; clone_size: .
cdr3_aa: CASSLLGSFTDTQYF; cdr3_nt: TGTGCCAGCAGCTTATTGGGGAGTTTCACAGATACGCAGTATTTT; j_call: TRBJ2-3; v_call: TRBV7-3; d_call: .; clone_size: .
cdr3_aa: CASSLSGQEDYGYTF; cdr3_nt: TGTGCCAGCAGCCTTTCGGGACAGGAGGATTATGGCTACACCTTC; j_call: TRBJ1-2; v_call: TRBV3-1/TRBV3-2; d_call: TRBD1; clone_size: .
cdr3_aa: CASSWLGGAEAFF; cdr3_nt: TGTGCCAGCTCATGGTTGGGGGGCGCTGAAGCTTTCTTT; j_call: TRBJ1-1; v_call: TRBV18; d_call: .; clone_size: .
cdr3_aa: CSASGGSGARGDTQYF; cdr3_nt: TGCAGTGCCAGTGGAGGTTCAGGGGCGCGAGGAGATACGCAGTATTTT; j_call: TRBJ2-3; v_call: TRBV20-1; d_call: .; clone_size: few
cdr3_aa: CAWSVGNTEAFF; cdr3_nt: TGTGCCTGGAGTGTGGGAAACACTGAAGCTTTCTTT; j_call: TRBJ1-1; v_call: TRBV30; d_call: .; clone_size: .
cdr3_aa: CASSPLGDTHGYTF; cdr3_nt: TGTGCCAGCTCACCCTTAGGGGACACACATGGCTACACCTTC; j_call: TRBJ1-2; v_call: TRBV18; d_call: .; clone_size: .
cdr3_aa: CASNYGGTDTQYF; cdr3_nt: TGCGCCAGCAATTACGGAGGCACAGATACGCAGTATTTT; j_call: TRBJ2-3; v_call: TRBV10-1; d_call: .; clone_size: .
cdr3_aa: CATSLEEEGKLFF; cdr3_nt: TGTGCCACCTCACTGGAGGAGGAAGGAAAACTGTTTTTT; j_call: TRBJ1-4; v_call: TRBV10-3; d_call: .; clone_size: once
cdr3_aa: CAWKRLAGQSSYNEQFF; cdr3_nt: TGTGCCTGGAAACGTCTAGCGGGACAGAGCTCCTACAATGAGCAGTTCTTC; j_call: TRBJ2-1; v_call: TRBV30; d_call: TRBD2; clone_size: .
cdr3_aa: CASSGHSNTGELFF; cdr3_nt: TGCGCCAGCAGTGGTCACTCGAACACCGGGGAGCTGTTTTTT; j_call: TRBJ2-2; v_call: TRBV5-1; d_call: .; clone_size: .
cdr3_aa: CASSPKPTGRDGYTF; cdr3_nt: TGTGCCAGCAGCCCAAAACCCACCGGGAGGGATGGCTACACCTTC; j_call: TRBJ1-2; v_call: TRBV9; d_call: .; clone_size: .
cdr3_aa: CASSFGSPGNEQFF; cdr3_nt: TGTGCCAGCAGCTTCGGAAGCCCGGGGAATGAGCAGTTCTTC; j_call: TRBJ2-1; v_call: TRBV7-9; d_call: .; clone_size: .
cdr3_aa: CASSLDGYGYTF; cdr3_nt: TGTGCCAGCAGCTTGGATGGCTATGGCTACACCTTC; j_call: TRBJ1-2; v_call: TRBV7-3; d_call: .; clone_size: .